This T cell receptor (beta chain) was observed in a study of blood T cell repertoires in COVID-19. The wider study: Donors in Cohort 3 counted as recovered after two negative PCRs, clearance, or symptom resolution. The cDNA or gDNA used as material had been derived from T cells, B-cell-depleted T cells, or PBMCs. Some COVID-19 samples were acute and others convalescent; all came from the United States, Italy and Spain.

As regards this clone: The sample holds other DNA sequences that translate to the same CDR3.

The CDR3 length is 13 residues. Germline V gene sequence: CDR1 LNHNV, CDR2 YYDKDF (reference sequence). Deletions cut 1 base from V and 0 bases from J, with 3 bases between. The authors' processing: Cell counts per sample came from amplifying reference gene primers. The repertoire was sequenced with immunoSEQ multiplex PCR; TCRdb's copy has only in-frame clones and lacks some. The V and J calls and clone size come from that table; D and trimming were worked out from the DNA. Here the sample spans 350,000 to 400,000 clones, about 89% being singletons. The chain recombines TRBV15 with TRBJ1-1, with D hard to call. This TCR was recovered from a man in his forties in a cohort exposed to, infected with or recovered from COVID-19 (not recorded which). The sequenced sample was PBMCs or T cells enriched from blood (not recorded which). CDR3 region: CATSRALNTEAFF. CDR3 nucleotides: TGTGCCACCAGCAGAGCCTTGAACACTGAAGCTTTCTTT.